Below, one T cell receptor (beta chain) is given with its context. Its antigen is unidentified. Indicated treatment: roughly 11-day PBMC culture with coronavirus spike peptide pools or control peptides (ViraFEST assay). This specimen comes from a study of vaccination and CD4 T cells after COVID-19. Study-wide results and limits: The median number of SARS-CoV-2-reactive clonotypes increased from about 20 to 38, a change that did not reach significance.

Germline V CDR1 and CDR2: SNHLY, FYNNEI. The CDR3 sequence is 14 residues long. V gave up 7 bases and J gave up 3 bases, with 14 bases separating them. Sequencing of DNA taken from cultured CD4+ T cells relied on the Oncomine TCR Beta short-read assay. Via MiXCR, TCRdb re-called the PCR reads, giving one row per CDR3 protein. The data contain 11,000 or so distinct CDR3 sequences, roughly 54% of them seen just once; the ten biggest clones take up approximately 16%. The origin of this receptor is a human donor who had recovered from COVID-19. Sequenced input: CD4+ T cells from blood, cultured in vitro. The chain combines TRBV2 with TRBJ2-3, with D perhaps assigned TRBD1 or TRBD2 (5 bases each). The CDR3 bases are TGTGCCAGCACTGAGGGACGAGGAACAGATACGCAGTATTTT. Amino acids: CASTEGRGTDTQYF.